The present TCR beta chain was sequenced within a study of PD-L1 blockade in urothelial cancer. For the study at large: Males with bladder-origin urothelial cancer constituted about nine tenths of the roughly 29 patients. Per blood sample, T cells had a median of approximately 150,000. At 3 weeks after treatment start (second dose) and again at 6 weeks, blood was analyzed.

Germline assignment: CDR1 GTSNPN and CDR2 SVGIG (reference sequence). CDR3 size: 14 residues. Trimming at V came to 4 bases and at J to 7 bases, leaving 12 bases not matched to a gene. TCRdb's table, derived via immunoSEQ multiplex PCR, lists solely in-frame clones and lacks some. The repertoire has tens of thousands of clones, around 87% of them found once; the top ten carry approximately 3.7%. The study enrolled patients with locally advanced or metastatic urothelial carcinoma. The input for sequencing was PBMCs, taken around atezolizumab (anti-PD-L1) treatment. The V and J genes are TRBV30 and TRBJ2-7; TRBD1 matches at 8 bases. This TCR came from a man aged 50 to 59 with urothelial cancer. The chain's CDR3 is CAWIYQGAPGEQYF. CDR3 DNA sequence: TGTGCCTGGATTTACCAGGGGGCTCCGGGGGAGCAGTACTTC.